Sequencing of this T cell receptor (beta chain) was carried out in a study of blood T cells in healthy people across ages. Turning to this clonotype: As yet, its antigen is unknown.

This CDR3 region has 16 residues. Trimming took 5 bases from V and 5 from J; bases not matched to a gene: 8. CDR1 is SGHTA, CDR2 FQGNSA, per germline. Primed by a sample-barcoded 5' primer and a J-beta primer mix, a second PCR proceeded for about 7 to 11 cycles. TCRdb re-derived calls from the 5' RACE reads in MiXCR, one entry per CDR3 protein. Among around 2 million distinct CDR3 sequences, approximately 40% were seen once, and the ten largest hold about 23%. Each sample yielded at least 6 million isolated PBMCs. Whole-study findings and limits: Versus aged donors, long-lived donors had higher diversity and more naive CD4+ cells.

The clonotype was recovered from a human donor in good health. The chain has TRBV7-2 and TRBJ1-6, with 8 bases fitting TRBD1. Sequenced material: blood. CDR3 sequence: CASSRQGTGDNSPLHF. DNA for the CDR3: TGTGCCAGCAGCCGACAAGGGACAGGCGATAATTCACCCCTCCACTTT.